The 25 T cell receptor beta chains below were found in one sample sequenced in a study of cytomegalovirus exposure and HLA in healthy donors. Primers included in the PCR were 60 Vbeta and 13 Jbeta primers. The protocol was immunoSEQ multiplex PCR, while the TCRdb copy is restricted to in-frame clones and leaves out a portion. Found here are under 150,000 clones, around three quarters of them singletons; the top ten hold approximately 2%. Sequenced sample: PBMCs. These receptors came from a man younger than 45 in good health and CMV-seronegative.

Regarding this clone: An end of the junction differs from the germline gene, which may be a read error. J is TRBJ1-5 and V is TRBV30; weak D call: TRBD1 (5 bases). From germline, CDR1 is GTSNPN and CDR2 SVGIG (reference sequence). This CDR3 has 15 residues. The DNA of the CDR3 is TGTGCCTGGAGTCGAAGGAGCAGGGTCGCTCAGCCCCAGAATTTT. Encoded protein: CAWSRRSRVAQPQNF.

This clone was found a few times. V is TRBV15 and J is TRBJ2-3; 8 bases are a match to TRBD2. V was clipped by 0 bases and J by 10 bases; unmatched bases: 12. The CDR3 length is 16 residues. CDR1 is LNHNV and CDR2 is YYDKDF in the germline V gene (reference sequence). CDR3 DNA: TGTGCCACCAGCAGAGAAGGGACTAGAGTTGTTGGCGCGCAGTATTTT. Translated, it gives CATSREGTRVVGAQYF.

This clone has just one count. This sequence joins TRBV28 and TRBJ1-3; 9 nucleotides match TRBD1. The germline gives CDR1 MDHEN, CDR2 SYDVKM. This CDR3 has 19 amino acids. After removal of 3 bases from V and 1 base from J, the junction contained 13 bases not matched to a gene. The DNA of the CDR3 is TGTGCCAGCAGTTTTCGGACAGGGGCCGACGGGGTATCTGGAAACACCATATATTTT. It yields the protein CASSFRTGADGVSGNTIYF.

The chain couples TRBV5-8 to TRBJ1-2, with TRBD1 matching 11 bases. The CDR3 sequence is 15 residues long. V shed 0 bases, J shed 6 bases, and the junction held 4 bases outside the gene matches. CDR1 is SGHTS and CDR2 is YDEGEE in the germline V gene. The CDR3 is CASSLGWTGGDGYTF. CDR3 nucleotide sequence: TGTGCCAGCAGCTTGGGCTGGACAGGGGGCGATGGCTACACCTTC. Variable domain in full (rest from reference TRBV5-8 and TRBJ1-2): EAGVTQSPTHLIKTRGQQATLRCSPISGHTSVYWYQQALGLGLQFLLWYDEGEERNRGNFPPRFSGRQFPNYSSELNVNALELEDSALYLCASSLGWTGGDGYTFGSGTRLTVV.

The chain uses TRBV5-1 and TRBJ2-5, with 8 bases identical to TRBD1. The germline CDR1 and CDR2 sequences are SGHRS and YFSETQ. This CDR3 contains 15 residues. The V segment lost 1 base and the J segment 0 bases; nucleotides outside the gene matches: 2. DNA for the CDR3: TGCGCCAGCAGCTTGTACAGGGGGAACCAAGAGACCCAGTACTTC. Protein: CASSLYRGNQETQYF. The complete variable domain, with remaining parts taken from reference TRBV5-1 and TRBJ2-5, reads KAGVTQTPRYLIKTRGQQVTLSCSPISGHRSVSWYQQTPGQGLQFLFEYFSETQRNKGNFPGRFSGRQFSNSRSEMNVSTLELGDSALYLCASSLYRGNQETQYFGPGTRLLVL.

The gene calls are TRBV5-5 and TRBJ2-7; TRBD1 is a possible D gene (7 bases). Trimming cost V 4 bases and J 0 bases, with 14 bases left between them. The CDR3 is 15 amino acids. CDR1 is SGHKS and CDR2 is YYEKEE in the germline V gene (reference sequence). In DNA, the CDR3 is TGTGCCAGCAGCCGGGAGCCAGGGGGCTCCTACGAGCAGTACTTC. Its translation is CASSREPGGSYEQYF.

This clone is judged medium-sized. V usage is TRBV28 and J usage is TRBJ2-1; 7 positions agree with TRBD1. Germline assignment: CDR1 MDHEN and CDR2 SYDVKM. V shed 5 bases, J shed 12 bases, and the junction held 7 bases outside the gene matches. The CDR3 consists of 12 residues. As DNA, the CDR3 is TGTGCCAGCAGTAAAACGACAGGGCTGCAGTTCTTC. Its protein product is CASSKTTGLQFF.

This clone was counted a single time. This chain connects TRBV6-6 to TRBJ2-7; 8 positions agree with TRBD2. This CDR3 has 13 amino acids. V shed 2 bases, J shed 7 bases, and the junction held 4 bases outside the gene matches. CDR1 MNHNY and CDR2 SVGAGI come from the germline V gene (reference sequence). CDR3 nucleotide sequence: TGTGCCAGCAGTTACGGGACGGGGGGGGAGCAGTACTTC. Residues: CASSYGTGGEQYF.

This chain connects TRBV10-3 to TRBJ2-1; maybe TRBD2 (6 bases). Germline-derived CDR1 and CDR2 are ENHRY and SYGVKD. This CDR3 is 14 amino acids long. The V end lost 4 bases, the J end lost 10 bases, and 17 bases lay between the germline ends. This CDR3 is CAISGREQRNEQFF. The CDR3 DNA reads as TGTGCCATCAGTGGCCGGGAGCAGCGCAACGAGCAGTTCTTC.

The chain is built from TRBV5-1 and TRBJ2-2, with TRBD2 identical over 7 bases. Per the germline V gene, CDR1 is SGHRS and CDR2 is YFSETQ. The CDR3 length is 23 residues. After removal of 1 base from V and 2 bases from J, the junction contained 26 bases not matched to a gene. The CDR3 loop reads CASSLKIVGGGKQPYLNTGELFF. CDR3 nucleotide sequence: TGCGCCAGCAGCTTGAAAATCGTTGGGGGAGGGAAGCAACCCTATCTTAACACCGGGGAGCTGTTTTTT.

This clone was found a few times. The chain combines TRBV6-5 with TRBJ2-7; weak D call: TRBD2 (7 bases). The CDR3 has 14 amino acids. V was shortened by 6 bases and J by 4 bases, with 16 bases between the two germline ends. Germline CDR1 and CDR2: MNHEY and SVGAGI. The CDR3 here is CASRKGGGRYEQYF. The CDR3 DNA is TGTGCCAGCAGAAAAGGGGGGGGCAGGTACGAGCAGTACTTC.

This chain connects TRBV7-2 to TRBJ1-4, with a weak D call TRBD1 (5 bases). V dropped 5 bases and J dropped 4 bases, with 8 bases sitting between them. Germline CDR1 is SGHTA and CDR2 is FQGNSA. This CDR3 contains 13 residues. The CDR3 loop is CASSVRGNEKLFF. In DNA, the CDR3 is TGTGCCAGCAGCGTTAGGGGTAATGAAAAACTGTTTTTT.

The rearrangement joins TRBV15 to TRBJ1-1; 7 nucleotides line up with TRBD1. This CDR3 has 17 amino acids. Germline CDR1 is LNHNV and CDR2 is YYDKDF (reference sequence). V was clipped by 1 base and J by 1 base; unmatched bases: 9. CDR3 nucleotide sequence: TGTGCCACCAGCAGAGTTCCGGGACAGCGGAAGAACACTGAAGCTTTCTTT. Translation gives CATSRVPGQRKNTEAFF.

V and J are TRBV29-1 and TRBJ2-4, with a weak D call TRBD1 (5 bases). In germline, CDR1 is SQVTM, CDR2 ANQGSEA. The CDR3 has 14 residues. Trimming cost V 6 bases and J 0 bases, with 12 bases left between them. CDR3 bases: TGCAGCGTCATGGACATACTAGCCAAAAACATTCAGTACTTC. This translates into CSVMDILAKNIQYF.

The chain combines TRBV28 with TRBJ1-2; D gene unclear. This CDR3 is 16 amino acids long. V lost 3 bases to trimming and J lost 1 base, with 15 bases between them. Germline V gene sequence: CDR1 MDHEN, CDR2 SYDVKM. CDR3 loop: CASSFFQQRSNYGYTF. As DNA, the CDR3 is TGTGCCAGCAGTTTCTTTCAACAGAGAAGTAACTATGGCTACACCTTC.

The chain uses TRBV15 and TRBJ2-7; weak D call: TRBD2 (5 bases). The V and J ends lost 6 bases and 4 bases respectively, with 19 bases between them. Germline assignment: CDR1 LNHNV and CDR2 YYDKDF (reference sequence). CDR3 length: 15 residues. CDR3 residues: CATRARTQVLYEQYF. The CDR3 DNA reads TGTGCCACCAGGGCCCGGACTCAAGTTTTATACGAGCAGTACTTC.

This rearrangement joins TRBV25-1 to TRBJ2-3; D may be TRBD1 (6 bases). Germline CDR1 is MGHDK and CDR2 is SYGVNS. The V gene lost 7 bases and the J gene lost 4 bases, with 12 bases spanning the gap. The CDR3 contains 13 residues. The CDR3 region has the DNA TGTGCCAGCACCCCAGGGGTGCCAGATACGCAGTATTTT. This translates into CASTPGVPDTQYF.

This chain uses TRBV7-2 with TRBJ1-2; TRBD1 agrees at 11 bases. Germline CDR1 is SGHTA and CDR2 is FQGNSA. The CDR3 has 15 residues. V lost 3 bases to trimming and J lost 1 base; unmatched junction nucleotides: 1. This chain's CDR3 is CASSLGQGGNYGYTF. CDR3 in DNA: TGTGCCAGCAGCTTGGGACAGGGGGGTAACTATGGCTACACCTTC.

This sequence joins TRBV27 and TRBJ1-1, with D unclear. Germline V gene data show CDR1 as MNHEY and CDR2 as SMNVEV (reference sequence). V lost 2 bases and J 2 bases, leaving 9 bases between the germline ends. The CDR3 length is 14 residues. CDR3 residues: CASSLGVANTEAFF. As DNA, the CDR3 is TGTGCCAGCAGTTTAGGTGTGGCTAACACTGAAGCTTTCTTT.

The chain is built from TRBV28 and TRBJ2-7; weak D call: TRBD2 (5 bases). V lost 5 bases, J lost 3 bases, and 8 bases lay in between. The CDR3 is 12 residues long. CDR1 MDHEN and CDR2 SYDVKM come from the germline V gene. The CDR3 loop is CASSRGYYEQYF. The DNA for the CDR3 is TGTGCCAGCAGTCGGGGATACTACGAGCAGTACTTC.

This clone is a singleton in its sample. This chain links TRBV10-1 with TRBJ1-1; TRBD1 agrees at 7 bases. With 4 bases clipped from V and 4 bases from J, the junction kept 9 bases outside the gene matches. The CDR3 is made up of 15 amino acids. CDR1 is WNHNN and CDR2 is SYGVQD in the germline V gene (reference sequence). Here the CDR3 reads CASSGVTGDGTEAFF. CDR3 coding DNA: TGCGCCAGCAGTGGAGTTACAGGGGACGGCACTGAAGCTTTCTTT.

The rearrangement links TRBV6-1 to TRBJ1-2, with a weak D call TRBD1 (6 bases). Deletions cut 8 bases from V and 6 bases from J, with 22 bases between. Germline V gene data show CDR1 as MNHNS and CDR2 as SASEGT. The CDR3 extends over 15 amino acids. The CDR3 DNA is TGTGCCAGCGATAGGGGGGGTCAGGCTGCCCATGGCTACACCTTC. Its translation is CASDRGGQAAHGYTF.

The chain has TRBV5-6 and TRBJ2-7; the match to TRBD1 covers 11 bases. CDR3 length: 14 residues. V was pared by 4 bases and J by 7 bases, with 7 bases of the junction left unmatched. Germline assignment: CDR1 SGHDT and CDR2 YYEEEE. The CDR3 loop is CASSRGTGGGEQYF. The CDR3 nucleotides read TGTGCCAGCAGCCGCGGGACAGGGGGAGGAGAGCAGTACTTC.

DNA of the CDR3: TGTGCCAGCAGTTTCGGACTAGCTCCCGGGGAGCTGTTTTTT. Amino acids: CASSFGLAPGELFF. This chain connects TRBV6-5 to TRBJ2-2; 8 nucleotides align to TRBD2. Germline-derived CDR1 and CDR2 are MNHEY and SVGAGI. CDR3 length: 14 amino acids. J lost 6 bases, V lost 4 bases, and 4 bases had no gene match.

The chain links TRBV28 to TRBJ1-4; 7 bases match TRBD1. V shed 5 bases and J 8 bases; nucleotides not matched to a gene: 11. Germline CDR1 and CDR2: MDHEN and SYDVKM. This CDR3 has 15 residues. CDR3 coding DNA: TGTGCCAGCAGTCAGACAGGGTTAGGGCTGGAAAAACTGTTTTTT. It is translated as CASSQTGLGLEKLFF. The entire variable domain, with the rest obtained from reference TRBV28 and TRBJ1-4, is as follows: DVKVTQSSRYLVKRTGEKVFLECVQDMDHENMFWYRQDPGLGLRLIYFSYDVKMKEKGDIPEGYSVSREKKERFSLILESASTNQTSMYLCASSQTGLGLEKLFFGSGTQLSVL.